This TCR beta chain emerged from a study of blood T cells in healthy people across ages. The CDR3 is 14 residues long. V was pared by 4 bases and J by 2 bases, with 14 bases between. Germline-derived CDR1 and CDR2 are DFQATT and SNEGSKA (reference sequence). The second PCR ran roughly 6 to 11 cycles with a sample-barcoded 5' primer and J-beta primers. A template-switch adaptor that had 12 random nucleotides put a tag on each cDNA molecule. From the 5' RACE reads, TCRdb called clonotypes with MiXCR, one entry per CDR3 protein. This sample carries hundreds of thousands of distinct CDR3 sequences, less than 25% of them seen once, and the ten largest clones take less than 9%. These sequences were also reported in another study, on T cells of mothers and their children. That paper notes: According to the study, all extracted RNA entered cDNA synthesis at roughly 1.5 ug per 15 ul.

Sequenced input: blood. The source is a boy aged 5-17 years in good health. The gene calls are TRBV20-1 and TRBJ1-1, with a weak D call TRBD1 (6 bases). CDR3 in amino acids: CSATAGTPNTEAFF. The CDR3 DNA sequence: TGCAGTGCTACCGCCGGGACACCAAACACTGAAGCTTTCTTT.